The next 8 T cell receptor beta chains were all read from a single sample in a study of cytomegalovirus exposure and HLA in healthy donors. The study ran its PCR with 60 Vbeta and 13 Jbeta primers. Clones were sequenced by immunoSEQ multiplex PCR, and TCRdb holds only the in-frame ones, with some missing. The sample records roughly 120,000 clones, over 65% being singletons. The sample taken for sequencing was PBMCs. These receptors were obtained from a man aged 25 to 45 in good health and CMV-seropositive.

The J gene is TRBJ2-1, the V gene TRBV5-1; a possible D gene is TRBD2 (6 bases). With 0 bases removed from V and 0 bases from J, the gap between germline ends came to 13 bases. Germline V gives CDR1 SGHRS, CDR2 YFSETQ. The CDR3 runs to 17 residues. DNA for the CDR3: TGCGCCAGCAGCTTGGGGAGACTAGAGAGCTCCTACAATGAGCAGTTCTTC. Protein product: CASSLGRLESSYNEQFF.

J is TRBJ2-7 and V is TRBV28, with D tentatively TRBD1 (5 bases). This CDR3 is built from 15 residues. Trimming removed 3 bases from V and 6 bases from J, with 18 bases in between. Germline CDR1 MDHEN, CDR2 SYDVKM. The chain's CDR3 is CASSFLGPGSTEQYF. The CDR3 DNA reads TGTGCCAGCAGTTTCCTGGGTCCAGGGTCGACCGAGCAGTACTTC. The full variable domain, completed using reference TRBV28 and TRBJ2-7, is DVKVTQSSRYLVKRTGEKVFLECVQDMDHENMFWYRQDPGLGLRLIYFSYDVKMKEKGDIPEGYSVSREKKERFSLILESASTNQTSMYLCASSFLGPGSTEQYFGPGTRLTVT.

This CDR3 is CASRAPYNEQFF. DNA of the CDR3: TGTGCCAGCAGGGCCCCCTACAATGAGCAGTTCTTC. The rearrangement joins TRBV28 to TRBJ2-1, with unresolved D. The V and J ends lost 6 bases and 2 bases respectively, with 5 bases between them. From germline, CDR1 is MDHEN and CDR2 SYDVKM. CDR3 size: 12 residues. The full variable domain, completed using reference TRBV28 and TRBJ2-1, is DVKVTQSSRYLVKRTGEKVFLECVQDMDHENMFWYRQDPGLGLRLIYFSYDVKMKEKGDIPEGYSVSREKKERFSLILESASTNQTSMYLCASRAPYNEQFFGPGTRLTVL.

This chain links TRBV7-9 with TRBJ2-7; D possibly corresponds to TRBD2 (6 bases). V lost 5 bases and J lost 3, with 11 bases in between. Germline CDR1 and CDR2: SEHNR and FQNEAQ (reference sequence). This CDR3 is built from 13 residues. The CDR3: CASSLPGVYEQYF. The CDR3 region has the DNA TGTGCCAGCAGCCTGCCGGGAGTCTACGAGCAGTACTTC.

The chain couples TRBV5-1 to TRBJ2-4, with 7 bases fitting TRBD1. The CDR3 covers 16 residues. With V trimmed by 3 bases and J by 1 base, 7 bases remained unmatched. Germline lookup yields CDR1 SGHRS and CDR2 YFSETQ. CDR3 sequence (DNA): TGCGCCAGCAGCTGGGTACCACAGGGGGCCAAAAACATTCAGTACTTC. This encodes CASSWVPQGAKNIQYF.

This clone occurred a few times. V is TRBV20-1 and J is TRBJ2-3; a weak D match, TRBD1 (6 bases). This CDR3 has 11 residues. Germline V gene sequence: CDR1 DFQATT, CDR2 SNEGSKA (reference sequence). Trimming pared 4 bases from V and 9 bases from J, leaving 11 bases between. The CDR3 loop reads CSAIVQGTQYF. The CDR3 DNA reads TGCAGTGCTATCGTACAGGGCACGCAGTATTTT.

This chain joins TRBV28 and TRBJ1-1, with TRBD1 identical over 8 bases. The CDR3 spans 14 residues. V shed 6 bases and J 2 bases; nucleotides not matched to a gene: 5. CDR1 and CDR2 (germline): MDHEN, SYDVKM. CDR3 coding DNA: TGTGCCAGCAGCCCACAGGGGGGCAACACTGAAGCTTTCTTT. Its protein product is CASSPQGGNTEAFF.

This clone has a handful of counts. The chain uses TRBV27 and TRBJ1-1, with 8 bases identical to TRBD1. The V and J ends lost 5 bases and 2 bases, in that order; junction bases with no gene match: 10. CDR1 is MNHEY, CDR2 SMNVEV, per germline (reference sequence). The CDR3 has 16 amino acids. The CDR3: CASSPGQGKGNTEAFF. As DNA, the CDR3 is TGTGCCAGCAGTCCTGGACAGGGAAAAGGTAACACTGAAGCTTTCTTT.